This paragraph covers one TCR beta chain sequence. At the DNA level, this CDR3 is encoded by other sequences in the same sample as well. Profiled with immunoSEQ multiplex PCR; TCRdb holds only in-frame clones, not every one. The sample lists 150,000 to 200,000 clones, roughly nine tenths occurring once. These data belong to a study of control samples from healthy donors and cancer patients. Material for sequencing was blood. This receptor was taken from a woman aged 30 to 39 in good health.

Here the CDR3 DNA reads TGTGCCAGCAGCTTAGCGGGGGGGCCTAATGAGCAGTTCTTC. It codes for CASSLAGGPNEQFF. This chain connects TRBV7-3 to TRBJ2-1, with 9 bases aligning to TRBD2. Unmatched junction bases numbered 3, after V lost 2 bases and J lost 7 bases. Germline values: CDR1 SGHTA, CDR2 FQGTGA. This CDR3 region has 14 residues.